A single sample gave rise to the 7 T cell receptor beta chains below, sequenced in a study of T cells in localized non-small cell lung cancer. Repertoires were generated with immunoSEQ multiplex PCR, while TCRdb's copy carries only in-frame clones and drops some. The repertoire holds fewer than 45,000 clones, with around nine tenths as singletons. The material was peripheral blood, obtained before any cancer treatment. The source is a female donor of 60 years or more with stage I squamous cell lung carcinoma.

The rearrangement uses TRBV7-9 and TRBJ2-2; D is possibly TRBD1 (5 bases). Germline V gives CDR1 SEHNR, CDR2 FQNEAQ (reference sequence). Trimming took off 5 bases at V and 4 bases at J, with 11 bases between the two ends. The CDR3 consists of 14 residues. CDR3 DNA sequence: TGTGCCAGCAGCCCGGGCAGGGTCACCGGGGAGCTGTTTTTT. Translating gives CASSPGRVTGELFF.

This chain uses TRBV9 with TRBJ1-4; D remains ambiguous. Germline CDR1 reads SGDLS; CDR2 reads YYNGEE. V shed 3 bases and J shed 2 bases, with 8 bases lying between them. The CDR3 loop spans 14 amino acids. The CDR3 coding sequence is TGTGCCAGCAGCGAGGGAGGGACTAATGAAAAACTGTTTTTT. The encoded protein is CASSEGGTNEKLFF.

The CDR3 DNA reads TGCAGCGTTGATGGGAGGGACGAGCAGTACTTC. Protein product: CSVDGRDEQYF. The V gene is TRBV29-1, the J gene TRBJ2-7, with 7 bases fitting TRBD2. The length of the CDR3 is 11 residues. In germline, CDR1 is SQVTM, CDR2 ANQGSEA. V dropped 3 bases and J dropped 5; count of bases not matched to a gene: 1.

The rearrangement joins TRBV27 to TRBJ2-1; the match to TRBD2 covers 9 bases. After removal of 2 bases from V and 5 bases from J, the junction contained 4 bases not matched to a gene. Germline V lookup: CDR1 MNHEY, CDR2 SMNVEV (reference sequence). The CDR3 is 15 residues long. The CDR3 bases are TGTGCCAGCAGTTTAAGACTAGCGGCTGACAATGAGCAGTTCTTC. Its protein is CASSLRLAADNEQFF.

The chain combines TRBV2 with TRBJ1-1, with 9 bases that match TRBD1. V was pared by 11 bases and J by 1 base, with 8 bases of the junction left unmatched. The germline V gene has CDR1 SNHLY and CDR2 FYNNEI. The CDR3 runs to 14 residues. This chain's CDR3 is CAGGQGPPNTEAFF. The DNA of the CDR3 is TGTGCCGGGGGACAGGGCCCCCCGAACACTGAAGCTTTCTTT.

This clone was found once. The chain combines TRBV6-6 with TRBJ2-3; TRBD2 agrees at 7 bases. CDR1 and CDR2 from the germline V gene are MNHNY and SVGAGI (reference sequence). The CDR3 runs to 14 residues. The trim removed 8 bases at V and 8 bases at J, leaving 13 bases unmatched. CDR3 residues: CASGLAEPGGTQYF. The CDR3 region has the DNA TGTGCCAGCGGTCTAGCGGAGCCCGGTGGTACGCAGTATTTT.

The rearrangement links TRBV19 to TRBJ1-5, with a weak D call TRBD1 (5 bases). This CDR3 contains 15 residues. With 4 bases removed from V and 6 bases from J, the gap between germline ends came to 16 bases. Germline CDR1 reads LNHDA; CDR2 reads SQIVND (reference sequence). The CDR3, as DNA: TGTGCCAGTAGTACGTCGGGGCGTTGGGTTCAGCCCCAGCATTTT. Amino acids: CASSTSGRWVQPQHF.